The present TCR beta chain was sequenced within a study of blood T cell repertoires in COVID-19. With 4 bases clipped from V and 3 bases from J, the junction kept 7 bases outside the gene matches. CDR1 SNHLY and CDR2 FYNNEI come from the germline V gene. The CDR3 contains 15 residues. TCRdb's copy holds only in-frame clones and misses some; the assay was immunoSEQ multiplex PCR. The sample records about 140,000 clones, roughly 80% being singletons. The receptor was derived from a human donor in a cohort sampled during active COVID-19. The rearrangement uses TRBV2 and TRBJ1-1; 8 bases align to TRBD1. Source material: peripheral blood. This chain's CDR3 is CASSVLGTGHTEAFF. CDR3 sequence (DNA): TGTGCCAGCAGTGTTTTAGGGACAGGTCACACTGAAGCTTTCTTT.